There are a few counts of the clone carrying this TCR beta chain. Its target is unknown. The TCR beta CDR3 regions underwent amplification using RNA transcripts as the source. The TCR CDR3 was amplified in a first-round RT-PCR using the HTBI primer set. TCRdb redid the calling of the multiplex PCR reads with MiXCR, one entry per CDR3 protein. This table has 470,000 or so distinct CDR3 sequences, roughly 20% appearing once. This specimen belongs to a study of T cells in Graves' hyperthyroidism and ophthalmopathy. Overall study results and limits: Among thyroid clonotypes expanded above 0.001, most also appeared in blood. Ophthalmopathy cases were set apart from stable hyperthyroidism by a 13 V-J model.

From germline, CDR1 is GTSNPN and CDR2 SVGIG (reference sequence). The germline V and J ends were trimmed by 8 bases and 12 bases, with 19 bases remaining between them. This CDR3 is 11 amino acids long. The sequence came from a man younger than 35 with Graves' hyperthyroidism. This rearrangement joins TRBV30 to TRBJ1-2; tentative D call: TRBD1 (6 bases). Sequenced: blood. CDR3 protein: CAGQSGGGHTF. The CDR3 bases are TGTGCCGGGCAAAGTGGGGGGGGCCACACCTTC.